This TCR beta chain was sequenced for a study of regulatory T cells in long-lasting Graves disease. This clonotype was seen many times. Time point described: newly diagnosed GD, antithyroid drugs for less than 3 months. There was RNA extracted from PBMCs, and the TCR library was made from it. Construction of TCR beta libraries relied on iRepertoire HTBI primers and on Arm-PCR targeting CDR3 regions. TCRdb used MiXCR to reprocess the multiplex PCR reads, holding one entry per CDR3 protein. The sample has 400,000 to 450,000 distinct CDR3 sequences; about 17% are singletons. Germline V gene sequence: CDR1 SGHTA, CDR2 FQGNSA. The CDR3 covers 15 residues. The germline V and J ends were trimmed by 3 bases and 3 bases, with 15 bases remaining between them. The same sample was also used in a study of T cells in Graves' hyperthyroidism and ophthalmopathy. That report notes: The authors deemed Graves' hyperthyroidism stable absent ophthalmopathy progression within 18 months. Researchers report that a 13 V-J model separated ophthalmopathy from stable hyperthyroidism. Before onset, by a median of around six months, the model predicted ophthalmopathy.

The sequences come from peripheral blood mononuclear cells (PBMCs), collected at new diagnosis, from a patient treated with antithyroid drugs. The sequence derives from a woman aged 30 to 39 with Graves disease. J is TRBJ2-7 and V is TRBV7-2, with D perhaps matching TRBD2 (6 bases). The CDR3 DNA sequence: TGTGCCAGCAGCTTTAGACGGGGGAGGAACTACGAGCAGTACTTC. Residues: CASSFRRGRNYEQYF.